This T cell receptor (beta chain) was recovered during a study of T cells in tuberculosis. Across the whole study: In South Africa, adults with active tuberculosis were compared with IGRA-negative and latently infected IGRA-positive adolescents.

With regard to this clone: Its antigen is unidentified. Germline and junction disagree at one end, which may indicate a read error.

CDR1 and CDR2 (germline): WSHSY, SAAADI. This CDR3 is built from 11 residues. Findings and caveats of the study: GMM-specific TCRs were nearer to active tuberculosis alpha repertoires, suggesting expansion.

The data were produced by immunoSEQ multiplex PCR, yet TCRdb's version contains in-frame clones alone and is incomplete. The data show tens of thousands of clones, 70% to 90% seen once. As for time point: new active TB diagnosis, blood taken before or within 7 days of starting treatment. The TCR comes from an adult with tuberculosis. The chain couples TRBV10-2 to TRBJ2-3, with D possibly being TRBD2 (5 bases). The sequencing here drew on PBMCs, taken at tuberculosis diagnosis. The chain's CDR3 is CASSEGDRGNF. For the CDR3, the DNA is TGCGCCAGCAGTGAAGGCGATCGGGGTAATTTT.